The 26 T cell receptor beta chains below all came from one sample that was sequenced in a study of T cell repertoires in cytomegalovirus infection. A single record per CDR3 protein comes from TCRdb applying MiXCR to the reads. Of some 400,000 distinct CDR3 sequences in the sample, roughly 31% are singletons; the top ten hold roughly an eighth. The specimen sequenced was PBMCs. All receptors come from a human donor in good health (CMV status not recorded). Some clones in this sample may be carry-over from other donors' samples.

The chain combines TRBV4-1 with TRBJ1-2; 8 positions agree with TRBD1. The trim removed 2 bases at V and 5 bases at J, leaving 4 bases unmatched. The CDR3 sequence is 14 residues long. Looked up from germline, CDR1 is MGHRA and CDR2 is YSYEKL. CDR3 residues: CASSQPGGAYGYTF. CDR3 DNA sequence: TGCGCCAGCAGCCAACCAGGGGGCGCGTATGGCTACACCTTC.

This clonotype was recorded a few times. The gene calls are TRBV7-6 and TRBJ2-1; 11 bases agree with TRBD2. Germline loops: CDR1 SGHVS, CDR2 FNYEAQ. V lost 2 bases to trimming and J lost 0 bases; unmatched junction nucleotides: 9. This CDR3 is 19 amino acids long. CDR3 region: CASSLSELAGDLSYNEQFF. The CDR3 DNA reads TGTGCCAGCAGCTTAAGTGAACTAGCGGGGGACCTCTCCTACAATGAGCAGTTCTTC.

This clonotype was recorded at least ten times. V and J are TRBV27 and TRBJ2-2; D gene unclear. CDR1 and CDR2 (germline): MNHEY, SMNVEV (reference sequence). Trimming shortened V by 6 bases and J by 1 base, and 6 bases separated the two germline ends. The CDR3 contains 13 residues. CDR3 coding DNA: TGTGCCAGCAGCTTAGGGAACACCGGGGAGCTGTTTTTT. It encodes CASSLGNTGELFF.

This clonotype was observed a handful of times. This chain joins TRBV6-2 or TRBV6-3 and TRBJ2-1; TRBD2 is a possible D gene (5 bases). The germline V and J ends were trimmed by 2 bases and 0 bases, with 11 bases remaining between them. Germline V gene sequence: CDR1 MNHEY, CDR2 SVGEGT. The CDR3 spans 16 residues. CDR3 nucleotide sequence: TGTGCCAGCAGTTACCCACAAGGGAGCTCCTACAATGAGCAGTTCTTC. Translated, it gives CASSYPQGSSYNEQFF.

The rearrangement uses TRBV11-2 and TRBJ2-1; D is undetermined. Germline V CDR1 and CDR2: SGHAT, FQNNGV. Trimming removed 2 bases from V and 4 bases from J, with 6 bases in between. This CDR3 contains 13 residues. CDR3 in amino acids: CASSLRAYNEQFF. DNA for the CDR3: TGTGCCAGCAGCTTAAGGGCATACAATGAGCAGTTCTTC.

This clonotype has a count of ten or more. The rearrangement uses TRBV24-1 and TRBJ2-7; D gene uncertain. V was shortened by 0 bases and J by 4 bases, with 3 bases between the two germline ends. Germline CDR1 reads KGHDR; CDR2 reads SFDVKD. The CDR3 contains 12 residues. The CDR3 protein is CATSDLGYEQYF. The DNA for the CDR3 is TGTGCCACCAGTGATTTGGGATACGAGCAGTACTTC.

This clonotype has only a few counts. CDR3 DNA: TGTGCCAGTAGTTGGAGCGGGGCTAGTACGAAAGAGACCCAGTACTTC. The encoded protein is CASSWSGASTKETQYF. This rearrangement joins TRBV19 to TRBJ2-5; the match to TRBD2 covers 7 bases. The J segment lost 3 bases and the V segment lost 5 bases, leaving 12 bases of the junction unmatched. This CDR3 is 16 amino acids long. CDR1 and CDR2 from the germline V gene are LNHDA and SQIVND (reference sequence).

The V and J genes are TRBV20-1 and TRBJ1-1; D unclear. V lost 1 base, J lost 0 bases, and 12 bases lay in between. CDR1 is DFQATT, CDR2 SNEGSKA, per germline (reference sequence). The length of the CDR3 is 15 residues. CDR3 DNA sequence: TGCAGTGCTAGAGGGAACGACGCCATGAACACTGAAGCTTTCTTT. This sequence encodes CSARGNDAMNTEAFF.

This clonotype was recorded many times. The chain couples TRBV7-9 to TRBJ2-1; 8 bases agree with TRBD2. This CDR3 comprises 19 residues. V was pared by 1 base and J by 8 bases, with 19 bases of the junction left unmatched. CDR1 SEHNR and CDR2 FQNEAQ come from the germline V gene (reference sequence). This CDR3 reads CASSLGPVASGSLRDEQFF. The CDR3 DNA reads as TGTGCCAGCAGCTTAGGCCCCGTTGCTAGCGGGTCCCTGAGGGATGAGCAGTTCTTC.

This chain joins TRBV11-2 and TRBJ1-1; D gene ambiguous. This CDR3 region has 13 residues. The germline V gene has CDR1 SGHAT and CDR2 FQNNGV. V dropped 6 bases and J dropped 1 base, with 9 bases sitting between them. The CDR3 bases are TGTGCCAGCAGTCTTAATCAGAACACTGAAGCTTTCTTT. The encoded protein is CASSLNQNTEAFF.

This clonotype was observed a few times. This sequence joins TRBV7-2 and TRBJ2-7; 10 bases are a match to TRBD1. With 5 bases clipped from V and 3 bases from J, the junction kept 4 bases outside the gene matches. The CDR3 sequence is 14 residues long. The germline CDR1 and CDR2 sequences are SGHTA and FQGNSA. The CDR3 DNA reads as TGTGCCAGCAGCAACCGGGACAGGGGCTACGAGCAGTACTTC. This sequence encodes CASSNRDRGYEQYF.

The chain links TRBV7-2 to TRBJ2-4; D not certain. The CDR3 extends over 16 amino acids. Trimming took off 1 base at V and 5 bases at J, with 15 bases between the two ends. Germline lookup yields CDR1 SGHTA and CDR2 FQGNSA. In DNA form, the CDR3 reads TGTGCCAGCAGCTTAGTCCCCCCGGTGGTAGAAAACATTCAGTACTTC. This gives the protein CASSLVPPVVENIQYF.

The CDR3 DNA reads as TGCGCCAGCAGCATGGGCCCTACCACTGAAGCTTTCTTT. Translated, it gives CASSMGPTTEAFF. This chain joins TRBV5-1 and TRBJ1-1; D gene uncertain. Deletions cut 4 bases from V and 4 bases from J, with 11 bases between. Germline-derived CDR1 and CDR2 are SGHRS and YFSETQ. The CDR3 covers 13 residues.

Many counts were recorded for this clonotype. The rearrangement uses TRBV7-2 and TRBJ2-5, with 8 nucleotides matching TRBD1. The V gene end was trimmed by 4 bases and the J gene end by 4 bases; junction bases not matched to a gene: 11. Germline V gene lookup returns CDR1 SGHTA and CDR2 FQGNSA. This CDR3 has 16 amino acids. The CDR3 loop reads CASSSEGRGQRETQYF. The CDR3 DNA follows: TGTGCCAGCAGCTCAGAGGGCAGGGGGCAGAGAGAGACCCAGTACTTC.

The V and J genes are TRBV19 and TRBJ1-5; tentative D call: TRBD1 (5 bases). Trimming removed 2 bases from V and 3 bases from J, with 14 bases in between. In germline, CDR1 is LNHDA, CDR2 SQIVND (reference sequence). CDR3 length: 16 amino acids. CDR3 nucleotides: TGTGCCAGTAGTATACAGGGTTTTAAAGCCAATCAGCCCCAGCATTTT. This codes for CASSIQGFKANQPQHF.

The chain is built from TRBV5-1 and TRBJ2-5; D is uncertain. With 1 base removed from V and 1 base from J, the gap between germline ends came to 8 bases. CDR1 SGHRS and CDR2 YFSETQ come from the germline V gene. The CDR3 extends over 14 amino acids. DNA for the CDR3: TGCGCCAGCAGCTTGCCGGATATCCAAGAGACCCAGTACTTC. Protein product: CASSLPDIQETQYF. The full variable domain, with the rest looked up from reference TRBV5-1 and TRBJ2-5, is KAGVTQTPRYLIKTRGQQVTLSCSPISGHRSVSWYQQTPGQGLQFLFEYFSETQRNKGNFPGRFSGRQFSNSRSEMNVSTLELGDSALYLCASSLPDIQETQYFGPGTRLLVL.

This clonotype was picked up a small number of times. The rearrangement uses TRBV7-9 and TRBJ1-6; D remains unclear. CDR1 and CDR2 from the germline V gene are SEHNR and FQNEAQ (reference sequence). The CDR3 is 14 residues long. Between the trimmed V and J ends, which lost 7 bases and 6 bases, there was a span of 13 bases. CDR3 amino acids: CASTMERPNSPLHF. CDR3 sequence (DNA): TGTGCCAGCACCATGGAACGGCCTAATTCACCCCTCCACTTT.

V usage is TRBV20-1 and J usage is TRBJ1-5; a possible D gene is TRBD1 (6 bases). V was cut by 1 base and J by 0 bases, with 7 bases left in between. The CDR3 extends over 14 amino acids. Germline loops: CDR1 DFQATT, CDR2 SNEGSKA (reference sequence). CDR3 region: CSARGTDSNQPQHF. DNA for the CDR3: TGCAGTGCTAGAGGGACAGATAGCAATCAGCCCCAGCATTTT.

V and J are TRBV24-1 and TRBJ2-1; 8 bases match TRBD2. V trimming: 1 base; J trimming: 9 bases; junction bases outside the gene matches: 16. CDR1 and CDR2 (germline): KGHDR, SFDVKD. This CDR3 is 18 amino acids long. This CDR3 reads CATSDFSGGPTSRGEQFF. The CDR3 DNA sequence: TGTGCCACCAGTGATTTTTCGGGGGGGCCTACTTCGCGAGGTGAGCAGTTCTTC.

The rearrangement uses TRBV20-1 and TRBJ1-1; D is undetermined. The germline V gene encodes CDR1 DFQATT and CDR2 SNEGSKA (reference sequence). This CDR3 has 14 amino acids. The ends were cut back, 0 bases at V and 5 bases at J, with 13 bases in the middle. The CDR3, as DNA: TGCAGTGCTAGAGATTCCGGGATCGGGACTGAAGCTTTCTTT. Its protein is CSARDSGIGTEAFF.

This clonotype was seen only a few times. The chain is built from TRBV2 and TRBJ2-1, with D uncertain. The CDR3 is 12 residues long. Trimming removed 8 bases from V and 2 bases from J, with 7 bases in between. Germline V gene sequence: CDR1 SNHLY, CDR2 FYNNEI. Here the CDR3 DNA reads TGTGCCAGCCGACCGACCTACAATGAGCAGTTCTTC. This gives the protein CASRPTYNEQFF. The full variable domain, rest sourced from reference TRBV2 and TRBJ2-1, is EPEVTQTPSHQVTQMGQEVILRCVPISNHLYFYWYRQILGQKVEFLVSFYNNEISEKSEIFDDQFSVERPDGSNFTLKIRSTKLEDSAMYFCASRPTYNEQFFGPGTRLTVL.

The chain recombines TRBV7-8 with TRBJ2-3; D is unresolved. V lost 2 bases and J lost 4, with 16 bases in between. CDR3 length equals 16 residues. The germline gives CDR1 SGHVS, CDR2 FQNEAQ. The CDR3 spells CASSLFPEARADTQYF. DNA for the CDR3: TGTGCCAGCAGCTTATTTCCCGAAGCTAGGGCAGATACGCAGTATTTT. The variable domain in full, with the rest retrieved from reference TRBV7-8 and TRBJ2-3, is GAGVSQSPRYKVAKRGQDVALRCDPISGHVSLFWYQQALGQGPEFLTYFQNEAQLDKSGLPSDRFFAERPEGSVSTLKIQRTQQEDSAVYLCASSLFPEARADTQYFGPGTRLTVL.

Many counts were recorded for this clonotype. In DNA, the CDR3 is TGTGCCAGCAAAGGGGGAGCCTACAATGAGCAGTTCTTC. Its protein is CASKGGAYNEQFF. The rearrangement links TRBV7-2 to TRBJ2-1; a possible D gene is TRBD1 (6 bases). Trimming took 7 bases from V and 2 from J, leaving 9 bases between them. Looked up from germline, CDR1 is SGHTA and CDR2 is FQGNSA. The CDR3 sequence is 13 residues long.

V gene TRBV28 combines with J gene TRBJ1-5; TRBD1 agrees at 7 bases. The CDR3 is 17 residues long. The V gene's germline CDR1 is MDHEN and CDR2 SYDVKM. Trimming removed 8 bases from V and 0 bases from J; junction bases left unmatched: 13. The CDR3, as DNA: TGTGCCAGCTCGCCCATACAGGGGTTCAGTAGCAATCAGCCCCAGCATTTT. This sequence encodes CASSPIQGFSSNQPQHF.

The CDR3 nucleotides are TGTGCCAGCAGCCAAGCTAGCGGACTCTACAATGAGCAGTTCTTC. Translated, it gives CASSQASGLYNEQFF. This chain joins TRBV14 and TRBJ2-1, with 7 nucleotides matching TRBD2. The germline CDR1 and CDR2 sequences are SGHDN and FVKESK. CDR3 size: 15 residues. The ends lost 1 base at V and 3 bases at J; junction bases unmatched: 3.

This clonotype has a count of ten or more. The chain links TRBV7-2 to TRBJ1-1, with unresolved D. The CDR3 sequence is 17 residues long. V was shortened by 4 bases and J by 0 bases, with 18 bases between the two germline ends. Germline values: CDR1 SGHTA, CDR2 FQGNSA. CDR3 coding DNA: TGTGCCAGCAGCTCAAAACAAGGAGGGATCATGAACACTGAAGCTTTCTTT. Its protein is CASSSKQGGIMNTEAFF.